These T cell receptor beta chains were read from a single sample in a study of cytomegalovirus exposure and HLA in healthy donors. The method was immunoSEQ multiplex PCR; TCRdb's version includes in-frame clones alone and lacks a portion of them. The sample consists of about 200,000 clones, about 88% of them appearing once. The sequencing sample was made of PBMCs. These receptors came from a woman aged 25-40 years in good health and CMV-seronegative. Both conserved end residues are trimmed from each CDR3. D genes are given only for firm matches. Rows give clone size only sometimes, using once, few, many, or a class for an expanded clone.

abundance: NA; d_gene: TRBD2; j_gene: TRBJ2-3; v_gene: TRBV9; CDR3aa: ASSGELASLSDTQY
abundance: NA; d_gene: NA; j_gene: TRBJ2-7; v_gene: TRBV7-2; CDR3aa: ASSAQGHSSYEQY
abundance: NA; d_gene: NA; j_gene: TRBJ2-1; v_gene: TRBV15; CDR3aa: ATSRDPGEDNEQF
abundance: NA; d_gene: NA; j_gene: TRBJ2-3; v_gene: TRBV5-1; CDR3aa: ASSLASVSTDTQY
abundance: few; d_gene: NA; j_gene: TRBJ2-7; v_gene: TRBV11-1; CDR3aa: ASSLAPSIGASSYEQY
abundance: NA; d_gene: TRBD1; j_gene: TRBJ1-4; v_gene: TRBV14; CDR3aa: ASSQGTRQGSNEKLF
abundance: NA; d_gene: NA; j_gene: TRBJ1-1; v_gene: TRBV7-8; CDR3aa: ASSLAGISGAMNTEAF
abundance: once; d_gene: NA; j_gene: TRBJ1-2; v_gene: TRBV15; CDR3aa: ATSRSHNYGYT
abundance: NA; d_gene: NA; j_gene: TRBJ2-1; v_gene: TRBV2; CDR3aa: ASNFRDSSHEQF
abundance: NA; d_gene: TRBD2; j_gene: TRBJ2-7; v_gene: TRBV27; CDR3aa: ASSYSSGRAGYEQY
abundance: NA; d_gene: NA; j_gene: TRBJ2-7; v_gene: TRBV7-7; CDR3aa: ASSLQASYEQY
abundance: NA; d_gene: NA; j_gene: TRBJ2-1; v_gene: TRBV2; CDR3aa: ASGPSGEQF
abundance: NA; d_gene: TRBD2; j_gene: TRBJ2-3; v_gene: TRBV28; CDR3aa: ASRTSGGANTQY
abundance: NA; d_gene: NA; j_gene: TRBJ2-7; v_gene: TRBV2; CDR3aa: ASSGAVLSYEQY
abundance: NA; d_gene: NA; j_gene: TRBJ2-7; v_gene: TRBV14; CDR3aa: ASSQGGG
abundance: NA; d_gene: NA; j_gene: TRBJ1-2; v_gene: TRBV5-4; CDR3aa: ASSLVGDSWGGYT
abundance: NA; d_gene: NA; j_gene: TRBJ2-7; v_gene: TRBV5-1; CDR3aa: ASSAGQESSYEQY
abundance: NA; d_gene: NA; j_gene: TRBJ1-3; v_gene: TRBV5-1; CDR3aa: ASSLPGDTIY
abundance: NA; d_gene: NA; j_gene: TRBJ1-5; v_gene: TRBV28; CDR3aa: ASSFPGTNQPQH
abundance: few; d_gene: NA; j_gene: TRBJ2-5; v_gene: TRBV6-1; CDR3aa: ASSDIRETQY
abundance: NA; d_gene: NA; j_gene: TRBJ1-2; v_gene: TRBV10-3; CDR3aa: AISESILSRDTGYLGYGYT
abundance: NA; d_gene: TRBD2; j_gene: TRBJ2-1; v_gene: TRBV4-1; CDR3aa: ASSPGLAYYNEQF